This T cell receptor (beta chain) is drawn from a study of OX40 agonist ivuxolimab in advanced cancers. Findings and limits, study-wide: Several nonresponders also turned out to have low normalized T-cell clonal expansion. Expanded peripheral T-cell antigen specificity went undetermined. Relatively little clonal expansion, among the lowest observed, appeared in partial responders at 0.1-3.0 mg/kg.

Worth noting for this clone: Its antigen is undetermined.

TCRdb's copy holds only in-frame clones and misses some; the assay was immunoSEQ multiplex PCR. The sample lists tens of thousands of clones; 85% were seen once. Patients with a history of autoimmune disease or on systemic immunosuppression were excluded. The CDR3 covers 14 residues. CDR1 and CDR2 from the germline V gene are SGDLS and YYNGEE. Trimming took 2 bases from V and 1 from J, leaving 9 bases between them. This clonotype was sampled from an adult with an advanced solid tumor such as melanoma, head and neck, liver or kidney cancer. V and J are TRBV9 and TRBJ1-1; D possibly corresponds to TRBD1 (6 bases). The specimen comprised CD4+ or CD8+ T cells sorted from blood, sampled in a trial of the OX40 agonist ivuxolimab. In DNA, the CDR3 is TGTGCCAGCAGCGTGCAGGGGAGGAACACTGAAGCTTTCTTT. Its protein product is CASSVQGRNTEAFF.